These 25 T cell receptor beta chains originate from one sample sequenced in a study of Ad26.COV2.S vaccination and SARS-CoV-2 variants. The method was immunoSEQ multiplex PCR; TCRdb's version includes in-frame clones alone and lacks a portion of them. The repertoire consists of around 140,000 clones, with 86% occurring once and the leading ten covering approximately 5.1%. Sequenced here: peripheral blood, sampled after recovery from COVID-19. The receptors here all came from a human donor who had recovered from COVID-19.

The V gene is TRBV28, the J gene TRBJ1-1, with TRBD1 as a possible D gene (6 bases). V was pared by 3 bases and J by 10 bases, with 12 bases between. The germline CDR1 and CDR2 sequences are MDHEN and SYDVKM. The CDR3 length is 12 residues. The CDR3 loop reads CASSLATGSAFF. CDR3 sequence (DNA): TGTGCCAGCAGTTTGGCAACAGGGTCAGCTTTCTTT.

V usage is TRBV5-4 and J usage is TRBJ2-3, with 10 bases lining up with TRBD2. In germline, CDR1 is SGHNT, CDR2 YYREEE (reference sequence). CDR3 length: 16 residues. After removal of 3 bases from V and 0 bases from J, the junction contained 4 bases not matched to a gene. In DNA form, the CDR3 reads TGTGCCAGCAGCTCTAGCGGGGGCCCTAGCACAGATACGCAGTATTTT. Its protein product is CASSSSGGPSTDTQYF.

With respect to this clone: One end of the junction fails to match germline, which may point to a read error. J is TRBJ2-2 and V is TRBV10-2, with D perhaps matching TRBD2 (6 bases). The CDR3 consists of 14 residues. In germline, CDR1 is WSHSY, CDR2 SAAADI. The CDR3 protein is CASIEGLNTGELFF. The CDR3 DNA reads TGCGCCAGCATTGAGGGACTGAACACCGGGGAGCTGTTTTTT.

In this sample, this clone turned up once. The junction shows a germline mismatch at one end, possibly a read error. This sample also contains other DNA sequences that code for the same CDR3. J is TRBJ1-1 and V is TRBV4-3, with unresolved D. Germline V CDR1 and CDR2: LGHNA, YSLEER. The CDR3 runs to 15 residues. CDR3 loop: CASSLHPAMNTEAFF. The CDR3 region has the DNA TGCGCCAGCAGCCTTCATCCGGCCATGAACACTGAGGCTTTCTTT.

This chain connects TRBV5-1 to TRBJ1-6; no reliable D call. Germline V CDR1 and CDR2: SGHRS, YFSETQ. V shed 0 bases and J shed 5 bases, with 6 bases lying between them. The CDR3 runs to 14 residues. In DNA, the CDR3 is TGCGCCAGCAGCTTGGAAGGAAATAATTCACCCCTCCACTTT. Encoded protein: CASSLEGNNSPLHF.

On this clone itself: The same CDR3 is also encoded by other DNA sequences in this sample. The chain recombines TRBV28 with TRBJ1-4; D perhaps matches TRBD1 (6 bases). Trimming removed 6 bases from V and 0 bases from J, with 14 bases in between. The CDR3 totals 16 residues. Germline CDR1 MDHEN, CDR2 SYDVKM. CDR3 coding DNA: TGTGCCAGCAGACGGACAGCCGTTGCAACTAATGAAAAACTGTTTTTT. This translates into CASRRTAVATNEKLFF.

The chain recombines TRBV7-2 with TRBJ2-7; 7 bases fit TRBD1. This CDR3 is 15 amino acids long. Germline V lookup: CDR1 SGHTA, CDR2 FQGNSA. V trimming: 5 bases; J trimming: 2 bases; junction bases outside the gene matches: 9. The CDR3 sequence: CASSHSRTGTYEQYF. CDR3 coding DNA: TGTGCCAGCAGCCACTCCCGGACAGGTACCTACGAGCAGTACTTC.

The rearrangement links TRBV2 to TRBJ1-1; D is unclear. V was pared by 6 bases and J by 5 bases, with 13 bases between. Germline lookup yields CDR1 SNHLY and CDR2 FYNNEI. The CDR3 covers 13 residues. The CDR3 nucleotides read TGTGCCAGCAGCGATCAGGTCCGGACTGAAGCTTTCTTT. Its protein product is CASSDQVRTEAFF.

V usage is TRBV2 and J usage is TRBJ2-6; 10 bases are a match to TRBD2. Germline-derived CDR1 and CDR2 are SNHLY and FYNNEI. Unmatched junction bases numbered 9, after V lost 7 bases and J lost 0 bases. The CDR3 loop spans 18 amino acids. The chain's CDR3 is CASTGPSGGLSGANVLTF. For the CDR3, the DNA is TGTGCCAGCACGGGCCCTAGCGGGGGCCTCTCTGGGGCCAACGTCCTGACTTTC.

V is TRBV27 and J is TRBJ2-5, with D possibly being TRBD2 (5 bases). Trimming removed 5 bases from V and 5 bases from J, with 9 bases in between. From germline, CDR1 is MNHEY and CDR2 SMNVEV (reference sequence). CDR3 size: 12 residues. The CDR3 nucleotides are TGTGCCAGCAGTCCCCCGGGGGAGACCCAGTACTTC. Translated: CASSPPGETQYF.

This chain connects TRBV13 to TRBJ1-6; D gene uncertain. Per the germline V gene, CDR1 is PRHDT and CDR2 is FYEKMQ (reference sequence). The CDR3 has 16 amino acids. Trimming pared 2 bases from V and 1 base from J, leaving 9 bases between. The DNA of the CDR3 is TGTGCCAGCAGCTTATCGGGAGGTTCCTATAATTCACCCCTCCACTTT. Amino acid sequence: CASSLSGGSYNSPLHF.

The chain is built from TRBV6-2 or TRBV6-3 and TRBJ1-5; D not resolved. Germline assignment: CDR1 MNHEY and CDR2 SVGEGT. This CDR3 comprises 15 residues. V lost 2 bases to trimming and J lost 2 bases, with 10 bases between them. The CDR3 nucleotides read TGTGCCAGCAGTTACGGTTTTTTAGGCAATCAGCCCCAGCATTTT. This sequence encodes CASSYGFLGNQPQHF.

V gene TRBV9 combines with J gene TRBJ2-7; 9 bases agree with TRBD1. The length of the CDR3 is 14 residues. Germline-derived CDR1 and CDR2 are SGDLS and YYNGEE. V dropped 2 bases and J dropped 6; count of bases not matched to a gene: 6. The CDR3 DNA follows: TGTGCCAGCAGCGTGGGCACAGGGGGCGTCGAGCAGTACTTC. Its protein product is CASSVGTGGVEQYF.

The rearrangement uses TRBV24-1 and TRBJ2-5, with 10 bases lining up with TRBD1. The germline V gene has CDR1 KGHDR and CDR2 SFDVKD. Germline trimming cut 5 bases from V and 2 bases from J; bases unmatched to any gene: 7. The CDR3 extends over 16 amino acids. The chain's CDR3 is CATSARPGQGQETQYF. The CDR3 DNA reads as TGTGCCACCAGTGCCCGACCGGGACAGGGGCAAGAGACCCAGTACTTC.

In this sample, this clone turned up once. The genes are TRBV7-6 and TRBJ1-1; the D gene is possibly TRBD1 (5 bases). The CDR3 spans 14 residues. Germline CDR1 reads SGHVS; CDR2 reads FNYEAQ. Trimming removed 1 base from V and 2 bases from J, with 8 bases in between. CDR3 nucleotides: TGTGCCAGCAGCTTAGGACAGAGCAACACTGAAGCTTTCTTT. Encoded protein: CASSLGQSNTEAFF.

The chain has TRBV7-9 and TRBJ2-3; TRBD1 matches 8 bases. V lost 5 bases, J lost 0 bases, and 4 bases stayed unmatched. This CDR3 contains 15 residues. Germline CDR1 and CDR2: SEHNR and FQNEAQ (reference sequence). The DNA for the CDR3 is TGTGCCAGCAGCCCACAGGGGGTAAGCACAGATACGCAGTATTTT. This sequence encodes CASSPQGVSTDTQYF.

This chain connects TRBV5-4 to TRBJ1-1; tentatively, D is TRBD1 (5 bases). The V and J ends lost 1 base and 8 bases respectively, with 6 bases between them. This CDR3 comprises 11 residues. Germline CDR1 SGHNT, CDR2 YYREEE (reference sequence). CDR3 DNA sequence: TGTGCCAGCAGCTTGCAGGGCGAAGCTTTCTTT. Translating gives CASSLQGEAFF.

This sequence joins TRBV4-3 and TRBJ1-1, with D unclear. CDR3 length: 14 amino acids. Between the trimmed V and J ends, which lost 2 bases and 3 bases, there was a span of 10 bases. CDR1 is LGHNA, CDR2 YSLEER, per germline. CDR3 amino acids: CASSQNAGYTEAFF. CDR3 coding DNA: TGCGCCAGCAGCCAAAATGCTGGATACACTGAAGCTTTCTTT.

The rearrangement uses TRBV7-9 and TRBJ1-6, with a tentative D call TRBD1 (5 bases). This CDR3 region has 14 residues. Germline CDR1 and CDR2: SEHNR and FQNEAQ (reference sequence). Trimming pared 6 bases from V and 7 bases from J, leaving 13 bases between. This CDR3 is CASRLGTENSPLHF. CDR3 sequence (DNA): TGTGCCAGCAGACTCGGGACCGAGAATTCACCCCTCCACTTT.

The chain employs TRBV7-9 and TRBJ2-3, with TRBD1 as a possible D gene (6 bases). Germline CDR1 SEHNR, CDR2 FQNEAQ (reference sequence). CDR3 length: 17 residues. The ends were cut back, 3 bases at V and 2 bases at J, with 18 bases in the middle. The CDR3 is CASSFPLDRPYTDTQYF. The CDR3 region has the DNA TGTGCCAGCAGCTTCCCGCTCGACAGGCCGTACACAGATACGCAGTATTTT.

The chain uses TRBV21-1 and TRBJ1-5. TRBV21-1 is flagged as a pseudogene. CDR3 length: 14 residues. CDR3 protein: CASSKAGGCKPQHF. For the CDR3, the DNA is TGTGCCAGCAGCAAAGCGGGGGGGTGTAAGCCCCAGCATTTT.

The chain is built from TRBV27 and TRBJ1-5, with a possible D match to TRBD1 (6 bases). The CDR3 contains 15 residues. CDR1 MNHEY and CDR2 SMNVEV come from the germline V gene (reference sequence). The V and J ends lost 2 bases and 2 bases respectively, with 10 bases between them. CDR3 in amino acids: CASSLRGVGNQPQHF. The CDR3 DNA follows: TGTGCCAGCAGTTTAAGGGGGGTGGGCAATCAGCCCCAGCATTTT.

The gene calls are TRBV13 and TRBJ1-1; D is uncertain. From germline, CDR1 is PRHDT and CDR2 FYEKMQ (reference sequence). CDR3 size: 13 residues. V lost 5 bases, J lost 1 base, and 8 bases lay in between. The CDR3 loop is CASSPPPNTEAFF. In DNA form, the CDR3 reads TGTGCCAGCAGCCCCCCCCCGAACACTGAAGCTTTCTTT. The entire variable domain, with the rest obtained from reference TRBV13 and TRBJ1-1, is as follows: AAGVIQSPRHLIKEKRETATLKCYPIPRHDTVYWYQQGPGQDPQFLISFYEKMQSDKGSIPDRFSAQQFSDYHSELNMSSLELGDSALYFCASSPPPNTEAFFGQGTRLTVV.

DNA for the CDR3: TGTGCCAGCAGCTTAGTTTCCAGCGGTTCCTACGAGCAGTACTTC. The encoded protein is CASSLVSSGSYEQYF. This sequence joins TRBV7-8 and TRBJ2-7; maybe TRBD2 (5 bases). This CDR3 has 15 amino acids. Germline CDR1 is SGHVS and CDR2 is FQNEAQ. Trimming took 1 base from V and 1 from J, leaving 11 bases between them.

The chain joins TRBV6-6 to TRBJ1-2; 10 nucleotides line up with TRBD1. The trim removed 6 bases at V and 3 bases at J, leaving 4 bases unmatched. Germline CDR1 reads MNHNY; CDR2 reads SVGAGI (reference sequence). CDR3 size: 14 residues. The CDR3 protein is CASRTGGEDYGYTF. CDR3 bases: TGTGCCAGCAGGACAGGGGGCGAGGACTATGGCTACACCTTC.